These T cell receptor beta chains were read from a single sample in a study of cytomegalovirus exposure and HLA in healthy donors. Clones were read by immunoSEQ multiplex PCR, and TCRdb kept only the in-frame ones, dropping some. The sample contains about 140,000 clones, almost 85% of which appear only once. The sequenced sample consisted of PBMCs. The receptors come from a young man in good health and CMV-seropositive. The CDR3 runs from the conserved cysteine through the conserved F or W. The order of the fields is clone size, V gene, J gene, CDR3 protein. Clone size, where shown, is once, few, many, or a class for clones that have expanded.

.,TRBV10-1,TRBJ2-2,CASSESTLPSGGPRTGELFF
once,TRBV7-6,TRBJ1-2,CASSLGTWGEINYGYTF
few,TRBV25-1,TRBJ1-2,CASSESRGRYGYTF
.,TRBV27,TRBJ2-7,CASSPASPSGGPFYEQYF
.,TRBV2,TRBJ2-3,CASRPTGPDTQYF
once,TRBV7-9,TRBJ2-6,CASSQTGAGANVLTF
.,TRBV27,TRBJ1-1,CASSPQSLGGYGTEAFF
.,TRBV7-2,TRBJ2-7,CASSLLAGPYEQYF
.,TRBV12-5,TRBJ2-7,CASGSTDRNYEQYF
.,TRBV7-2,TRBJ1-1,CASSQLGTFRTDEAFF